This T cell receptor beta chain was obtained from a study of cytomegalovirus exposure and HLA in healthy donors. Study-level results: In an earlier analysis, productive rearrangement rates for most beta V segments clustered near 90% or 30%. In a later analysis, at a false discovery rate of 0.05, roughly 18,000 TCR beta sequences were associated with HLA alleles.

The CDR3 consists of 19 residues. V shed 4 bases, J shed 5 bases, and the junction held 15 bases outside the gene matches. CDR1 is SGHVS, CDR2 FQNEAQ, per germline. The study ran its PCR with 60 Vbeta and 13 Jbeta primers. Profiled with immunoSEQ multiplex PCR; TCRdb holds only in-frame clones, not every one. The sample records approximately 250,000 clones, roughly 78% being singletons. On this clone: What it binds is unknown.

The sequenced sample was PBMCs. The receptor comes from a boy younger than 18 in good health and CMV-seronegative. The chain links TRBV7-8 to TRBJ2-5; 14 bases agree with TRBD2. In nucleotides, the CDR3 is TGTGCCAGCAGCTCGACTCAGCGGACTAGCGGGGGGAGCGAGGAGACCCAGTACTTC. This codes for CASSSTQRTSGGSEETQYF.